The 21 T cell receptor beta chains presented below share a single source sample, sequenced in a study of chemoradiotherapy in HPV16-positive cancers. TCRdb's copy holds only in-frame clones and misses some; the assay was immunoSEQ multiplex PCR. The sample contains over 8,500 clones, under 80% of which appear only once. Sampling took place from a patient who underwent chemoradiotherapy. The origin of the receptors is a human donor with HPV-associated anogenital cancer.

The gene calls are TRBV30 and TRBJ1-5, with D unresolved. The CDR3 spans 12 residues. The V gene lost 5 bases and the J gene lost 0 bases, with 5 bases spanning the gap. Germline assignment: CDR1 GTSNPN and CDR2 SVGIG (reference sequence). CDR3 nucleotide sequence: TGTGCCTGGTCATATAGCAATCAGCCCCAGCATTTT. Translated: CAWSYSNQPQHF.

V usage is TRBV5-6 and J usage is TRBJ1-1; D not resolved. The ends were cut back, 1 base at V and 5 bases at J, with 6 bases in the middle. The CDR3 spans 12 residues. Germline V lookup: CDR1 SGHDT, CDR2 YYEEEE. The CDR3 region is CASSLRRTEAFF. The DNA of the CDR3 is TGTGCCAGCAGCTTGAGAAGGACTGAAGCTTTCTTT.

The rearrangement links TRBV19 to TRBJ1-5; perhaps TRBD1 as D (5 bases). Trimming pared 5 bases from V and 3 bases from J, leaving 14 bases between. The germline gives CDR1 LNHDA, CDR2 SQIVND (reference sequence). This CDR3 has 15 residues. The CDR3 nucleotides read TGTGCCAGTAGTCAATCATACAGGTTCAATCAGCCCCAGCATTTT. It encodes CASSQSYRFNQPQHF. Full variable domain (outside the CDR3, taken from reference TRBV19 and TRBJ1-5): DGGITQSPKYLFRKEGQNVTLSCEQNLNHDAMYWYRQDPGQGLRLIYYSQIVNDFQKGDIAEGYSVSREKKESFPLTVTSAQKNPTAFYLCASSQSYRFNQPQHFGDGTRLSIL.

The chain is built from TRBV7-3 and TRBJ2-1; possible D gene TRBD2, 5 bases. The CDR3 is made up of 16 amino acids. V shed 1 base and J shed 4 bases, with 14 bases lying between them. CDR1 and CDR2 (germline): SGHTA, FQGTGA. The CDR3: CASSLSFASFYNEQFF. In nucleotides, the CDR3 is TGTGCCAGCAGCTTAAGTTTTGCTAGCTTTTACAATGAGCAGTTCTTC.

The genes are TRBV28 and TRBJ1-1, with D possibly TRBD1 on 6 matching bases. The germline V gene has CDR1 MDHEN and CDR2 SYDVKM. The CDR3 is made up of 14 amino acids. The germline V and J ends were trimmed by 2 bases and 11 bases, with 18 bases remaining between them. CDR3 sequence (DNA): TGTGCCAGCAGTTTAGGCGGATGGGGGCGAGAGGCTTTCTTT. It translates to CASSLGGWGREAFF.

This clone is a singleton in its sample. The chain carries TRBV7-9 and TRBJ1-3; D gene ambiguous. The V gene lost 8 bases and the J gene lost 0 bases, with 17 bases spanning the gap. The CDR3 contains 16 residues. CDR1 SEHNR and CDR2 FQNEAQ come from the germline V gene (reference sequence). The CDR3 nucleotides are TGTGCCAGCGCCATCTCAGGAGGCGTCTCTGGAAACACCATATATTTT. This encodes CASAISGGVSGNTIYF.

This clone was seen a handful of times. The chain's CDR3 is CAIGTGSHEQFF. In nucleotides, the CDR3 is TGTGCCATCGGGACAGGGAGCCATGAGCAGTTCTTC. V gene TRBV27 combines with J gene TRBJ2-1; 9 nucleotides line up with TRBD1. The CDR3 runs to 12 residues. J lost 8 bases, V lost 10 bases, and 6 bases had no gene match. The germline CDR1 and CDR2 sequences are MNHEY and SMNVEV (reference sequence).

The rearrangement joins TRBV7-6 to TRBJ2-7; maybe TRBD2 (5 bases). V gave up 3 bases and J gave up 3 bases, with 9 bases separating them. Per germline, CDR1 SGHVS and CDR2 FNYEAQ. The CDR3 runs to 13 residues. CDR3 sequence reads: CASSFRENYEQYF. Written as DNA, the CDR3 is TGTGCCAGCAGCTTCCGGGAAAACTACGAGCAGTACTTC.

As DNA, the CDR3 is TGTGCCAGCAGCTTGGGAGCTAGCGGCTACGAGCAGTACTTC. Translated, it gives CASSLGASGYEQYF. The chain employs TRBV5-5 and TRBJ2-7, with TRBD2 matching 7 bases. CDR3 length: 14 amino acids. Germline CDR1 is SGHKS and CDR2 is YYEKEE (reference sequence). V trimming: 0 bases; J trimming: 3 bases; junction bases outside the gene matches: 3.

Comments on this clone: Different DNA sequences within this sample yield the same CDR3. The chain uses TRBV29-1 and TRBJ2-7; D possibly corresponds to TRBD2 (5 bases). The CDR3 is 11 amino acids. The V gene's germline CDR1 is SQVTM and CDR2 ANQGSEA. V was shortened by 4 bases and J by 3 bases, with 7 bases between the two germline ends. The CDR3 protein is CSVGGDYEQYF. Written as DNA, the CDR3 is TGCAGCGTTGGGGGAGACTACGAGCAGTACTTC.

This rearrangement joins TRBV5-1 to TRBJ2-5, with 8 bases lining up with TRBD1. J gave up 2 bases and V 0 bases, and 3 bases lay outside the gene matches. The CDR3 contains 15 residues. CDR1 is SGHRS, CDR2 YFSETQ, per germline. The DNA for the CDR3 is TGCGCCAGCAGCTTGGGGCAGGGGGCGCAAGAGACCCAGTACTTC. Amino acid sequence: CASSLGQGAQETQYF.

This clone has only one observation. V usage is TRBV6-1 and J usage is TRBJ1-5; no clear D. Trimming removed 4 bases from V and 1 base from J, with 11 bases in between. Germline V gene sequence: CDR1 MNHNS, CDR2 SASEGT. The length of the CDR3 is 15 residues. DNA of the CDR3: TGTGCCAGCAGTGGCGGGTCTTTGAGCAATCAGCCCCAGCATTTT. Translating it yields CASSGGSLSNQPQHF.

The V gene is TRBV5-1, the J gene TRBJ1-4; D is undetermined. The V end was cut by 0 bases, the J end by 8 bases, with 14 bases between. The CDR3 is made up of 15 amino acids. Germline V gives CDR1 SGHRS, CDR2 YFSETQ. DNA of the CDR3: TGCGCCAGCAGCTTGGAGGCGAGACAAGGGGAAAAACTGTTTTTT. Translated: CASSLEARQGEKLFF.

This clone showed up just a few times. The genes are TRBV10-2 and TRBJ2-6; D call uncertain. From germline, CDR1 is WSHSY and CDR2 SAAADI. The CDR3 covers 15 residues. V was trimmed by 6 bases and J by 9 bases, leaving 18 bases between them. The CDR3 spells CASSGGTLIGNVLTF. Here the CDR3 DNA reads TGCGCCAGCAGCGGCGGCACGTTGATAGGCAACGTCCTGACTTTC.

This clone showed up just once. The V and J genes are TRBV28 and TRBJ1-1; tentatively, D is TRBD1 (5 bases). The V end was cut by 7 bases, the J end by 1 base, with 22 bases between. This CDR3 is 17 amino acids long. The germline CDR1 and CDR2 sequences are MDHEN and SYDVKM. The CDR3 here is CASTPFRDLGGNTEAFF. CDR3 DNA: TGTGCCAGCACCCCGTTCAGGGACCTGGGCGGGAACACTGAAGCTTTCTTT.

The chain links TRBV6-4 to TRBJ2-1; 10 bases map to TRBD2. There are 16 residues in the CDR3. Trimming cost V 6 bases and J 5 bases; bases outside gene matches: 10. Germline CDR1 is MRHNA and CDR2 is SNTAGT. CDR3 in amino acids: CASSEGAGGGNNEQFF. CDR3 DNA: TGTGCCAGCAGCGAGGGAGCGGGAGGGGGGAACAATGAGCAGTTCTTC.

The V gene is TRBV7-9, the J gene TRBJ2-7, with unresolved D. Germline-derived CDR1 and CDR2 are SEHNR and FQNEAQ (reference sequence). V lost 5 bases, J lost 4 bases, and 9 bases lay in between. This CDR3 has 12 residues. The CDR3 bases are TGTGCCAGCAGCACACGCCCTTACGAGCAGTACTTC. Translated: CASSTRPYEQYF.

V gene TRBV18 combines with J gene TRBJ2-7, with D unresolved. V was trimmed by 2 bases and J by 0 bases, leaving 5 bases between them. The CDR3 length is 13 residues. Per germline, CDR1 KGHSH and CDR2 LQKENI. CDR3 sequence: CASSPASSYEQYF. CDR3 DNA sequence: TGTGCCAGCTCACCAGCTTCCTCCTACGAGCAGTACTTC.

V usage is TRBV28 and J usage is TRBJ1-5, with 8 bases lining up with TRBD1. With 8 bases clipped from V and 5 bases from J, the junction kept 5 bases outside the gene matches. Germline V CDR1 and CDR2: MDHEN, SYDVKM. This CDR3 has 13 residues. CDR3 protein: CASYSGGHQPQHF. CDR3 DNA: TGTGCCAGCTATTCAGGGGGCCATCAGCCCCAGCATTTT.

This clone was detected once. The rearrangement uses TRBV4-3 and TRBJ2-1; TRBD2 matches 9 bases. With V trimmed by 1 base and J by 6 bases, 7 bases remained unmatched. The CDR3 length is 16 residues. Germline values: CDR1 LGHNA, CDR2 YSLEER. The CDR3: CASSQVRLAGINEQFF. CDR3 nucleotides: TGCGCCAGCAGCCAAGTCCGGCTAGCGGGGATCAATGAGCAGTTCTTC.

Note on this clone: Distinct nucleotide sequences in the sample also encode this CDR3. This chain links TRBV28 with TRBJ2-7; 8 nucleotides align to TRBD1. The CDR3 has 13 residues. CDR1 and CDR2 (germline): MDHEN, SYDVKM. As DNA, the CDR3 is TGTGCGATACGCGGACAGGGATCCTACGAGCAGTACTTC. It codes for CAIRGQGSYEQYF.